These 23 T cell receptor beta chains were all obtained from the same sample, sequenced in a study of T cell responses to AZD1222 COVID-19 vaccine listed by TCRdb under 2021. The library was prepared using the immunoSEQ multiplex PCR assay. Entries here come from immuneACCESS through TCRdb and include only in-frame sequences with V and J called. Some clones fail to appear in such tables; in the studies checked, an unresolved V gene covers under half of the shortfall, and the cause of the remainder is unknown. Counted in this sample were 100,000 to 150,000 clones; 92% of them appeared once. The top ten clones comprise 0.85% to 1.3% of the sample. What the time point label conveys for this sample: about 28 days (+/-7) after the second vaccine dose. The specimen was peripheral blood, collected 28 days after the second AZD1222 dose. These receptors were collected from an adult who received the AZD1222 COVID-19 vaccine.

CDR3 loop: CASRATGENTEAFF. As DNA, the CDR3 is TGTGCCAGCAGGGCGACGGGCGAGAACACTGAAGCTTTCTTT. J is TRBJ1-1 and V is TRBV28, with no clear D. The germline CDR1 and CDR2 sequences are MDHEN and SYDVKM. This CDR3 comprises 14 residues. V was cut by 6 bases and J by 1 base, with 12 bases left in between.

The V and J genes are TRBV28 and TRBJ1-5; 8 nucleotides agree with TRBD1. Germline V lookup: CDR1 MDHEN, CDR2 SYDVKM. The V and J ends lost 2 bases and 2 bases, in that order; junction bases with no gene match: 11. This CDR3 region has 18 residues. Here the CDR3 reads CASSLSGRGRLGNQPQHF. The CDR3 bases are TGTGCCAGCAGTTTAAGCGGCAGGGGGCGCCTCGGCAATCAGCCCCAGCATTTT.

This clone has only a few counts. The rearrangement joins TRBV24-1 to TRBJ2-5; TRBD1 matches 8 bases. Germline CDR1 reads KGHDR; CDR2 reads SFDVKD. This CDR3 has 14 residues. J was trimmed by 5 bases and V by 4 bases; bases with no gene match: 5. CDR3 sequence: CATSDPTGVETQYF. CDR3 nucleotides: TGTGCCACCAGTGACCCGACAGGGGTGGAGACCCAGTACTTC.

The CDR3 DNA is TGTGCCAGCAGCTTTTTCCCGGAGCCTGGGGAGCAGTACTTC. Its protein product is CASSFFPEPGEQYF. This chain joins TRBV5-5 and TRBJ2-7; D not resolved. The V end lost 2 bases, the J end lost 7 bases, and 16 bases lay between the germline ends. Germline lookup yields CDR1 SGHKS and CDR2 YYEKEE (reference sequence). The CDR3 totals 14 residues.

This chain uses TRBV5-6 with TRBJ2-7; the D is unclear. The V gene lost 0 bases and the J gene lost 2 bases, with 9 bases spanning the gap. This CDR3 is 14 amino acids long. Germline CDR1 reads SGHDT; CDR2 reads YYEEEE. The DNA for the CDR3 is TGTGCCAGCAGCTTGGTTGGCACCCCCTACGAGCAGTACTTC. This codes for CASSLVGTPYEQYF.

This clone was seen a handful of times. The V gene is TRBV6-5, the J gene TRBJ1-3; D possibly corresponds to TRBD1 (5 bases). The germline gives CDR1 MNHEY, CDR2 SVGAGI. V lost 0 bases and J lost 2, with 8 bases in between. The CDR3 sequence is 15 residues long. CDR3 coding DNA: TGTGCCAGCAGTTACTCGTCCAGGGCTGGAAACACCATATATTTT. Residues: CASSYSSRAGNTIYF.

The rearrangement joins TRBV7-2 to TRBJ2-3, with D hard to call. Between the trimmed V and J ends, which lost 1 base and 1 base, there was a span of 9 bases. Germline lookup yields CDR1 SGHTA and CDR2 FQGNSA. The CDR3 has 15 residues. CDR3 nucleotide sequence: TGTGCCAGCAGCTTAGGACTGAGCGGCACAGATACGCAGTATTTT. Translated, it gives CASSLGLSGTDTQYF.

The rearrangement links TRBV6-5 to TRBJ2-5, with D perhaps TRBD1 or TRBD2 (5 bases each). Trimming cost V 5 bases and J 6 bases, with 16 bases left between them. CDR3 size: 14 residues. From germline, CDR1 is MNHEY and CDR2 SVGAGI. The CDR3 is CASSPPPGTQTQYF. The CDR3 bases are TGTGCCAGCAGTCCCCCCCCAGGGACGCAGACCCAGTACTTC.

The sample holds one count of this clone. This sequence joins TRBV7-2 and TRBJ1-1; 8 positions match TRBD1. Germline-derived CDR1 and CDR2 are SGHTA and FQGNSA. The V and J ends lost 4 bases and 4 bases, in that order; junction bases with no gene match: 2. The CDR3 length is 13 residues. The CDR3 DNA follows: TGTGCCAGCAGCTACACAGGGGGCACTGAAGCTTTCTTT. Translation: CASSYTGGTEAFF.

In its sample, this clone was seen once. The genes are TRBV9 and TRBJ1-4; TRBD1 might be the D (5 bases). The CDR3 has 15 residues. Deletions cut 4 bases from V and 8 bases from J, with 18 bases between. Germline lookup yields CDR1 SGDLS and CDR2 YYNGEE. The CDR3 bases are TGTGCCAGCAGCCCTGGGACGACCAGGGAGGAAAAACTGTTTTTT. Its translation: CASSPGTTREEKLFF.

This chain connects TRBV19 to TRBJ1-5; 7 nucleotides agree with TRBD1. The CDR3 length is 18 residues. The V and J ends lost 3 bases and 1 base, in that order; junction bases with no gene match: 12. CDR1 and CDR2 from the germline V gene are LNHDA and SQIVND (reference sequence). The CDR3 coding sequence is TGTGCCAGTAGTATTGGGAAGGGGGCAGGGCAGAGCAATCAGCCCCAGCATTTT. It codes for CASSIGKGAGQSNQPQHF.

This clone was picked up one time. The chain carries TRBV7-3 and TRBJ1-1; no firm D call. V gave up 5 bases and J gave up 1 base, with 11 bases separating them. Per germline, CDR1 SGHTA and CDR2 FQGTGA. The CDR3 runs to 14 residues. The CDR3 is CASSPTRSNTEAFF. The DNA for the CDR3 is TGTGCCAGCAGCCCCACTCGGTCGAACACTGAAGCTTTCTTT.

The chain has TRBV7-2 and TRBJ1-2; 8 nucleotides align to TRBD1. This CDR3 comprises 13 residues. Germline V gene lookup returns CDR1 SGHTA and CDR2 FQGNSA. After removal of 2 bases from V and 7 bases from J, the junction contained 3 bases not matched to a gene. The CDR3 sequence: CASSLHRGFGYTF. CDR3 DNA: TGTGCCAGCAGCTTACACAGGGGGTTTGGCTACACCTTC. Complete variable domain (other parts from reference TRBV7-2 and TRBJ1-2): GAGVSQSPSNKVTEKGKDVELRCDPISGHTALYWYRQSLGQGLEFLIYFQGNSAPDKSGLPSDRFSAERTGGSVSTLTIQRTQQEDSAVYLCASSLHRGFGYTFGSGTRLTVV.

The CDR3 loop is CASSLGPTGELFF. The DNA of the CDR3 is TGTGCCAGCAGCTTGGGGCCTACCGGGGAGCTGTTTTTT. The V gene is TRBV5-5, the J gene TRBJ2-2; D unresolved. The germline V and J ends were trimmed by 0 bases and 5 bases, with 5 bases remaining between them. The CDR3 runs 13 residues. Germline V CDR1 and CDR2: SGHKS, YYEKEE (reference sequence).

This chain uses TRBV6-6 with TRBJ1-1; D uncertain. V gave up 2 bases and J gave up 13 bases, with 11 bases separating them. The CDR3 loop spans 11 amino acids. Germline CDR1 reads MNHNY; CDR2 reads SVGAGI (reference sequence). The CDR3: CASSYGRISFF. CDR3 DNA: TGTGCCAGCAGTTACGGTAGGATCAGTTTCTTT.

The CDR3 region has the DNA TGTGCCAGCAGTTACTACGCGGGAGGCGACAATGAGCAGTTCTTC. It is translated as CASSYYAGGDNEQFF. The chain uses TRBV6-2 or TRBV6-3 and TRBJ2-1; 8 bases are shared with TRBD2. The CDR3 has 15 residues. CDR1 is MNHEY, CDR2 SVGEGT, per germline. V lost 1 base and J lost 5; bases outside the gene matches: 4.

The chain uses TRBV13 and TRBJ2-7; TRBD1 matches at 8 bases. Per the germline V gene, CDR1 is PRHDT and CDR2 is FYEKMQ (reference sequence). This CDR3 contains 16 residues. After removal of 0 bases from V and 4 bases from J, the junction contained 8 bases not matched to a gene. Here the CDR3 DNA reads TGTGCCAGCAGCTTAGGCGATGGGACAGGAATTTACGAGCAGTACTTC. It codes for CASSLGDGTGIYEQYF.

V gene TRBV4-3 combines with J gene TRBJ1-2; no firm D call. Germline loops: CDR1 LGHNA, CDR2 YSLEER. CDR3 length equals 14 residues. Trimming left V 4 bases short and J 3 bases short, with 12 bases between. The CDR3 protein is CASSLITFDYGYTF. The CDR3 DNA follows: TGCGCCAGCAGCCTCATCACATTCGACTATGGCTACACCTTC.

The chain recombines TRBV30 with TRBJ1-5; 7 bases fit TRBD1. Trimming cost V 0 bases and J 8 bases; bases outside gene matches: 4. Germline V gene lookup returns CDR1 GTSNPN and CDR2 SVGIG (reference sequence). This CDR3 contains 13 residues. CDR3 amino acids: CAWSVQGPEPQHF. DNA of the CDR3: TGTGCCTGGAGTGTACAGGGGCCAGAGCCCCAGCATTTT.

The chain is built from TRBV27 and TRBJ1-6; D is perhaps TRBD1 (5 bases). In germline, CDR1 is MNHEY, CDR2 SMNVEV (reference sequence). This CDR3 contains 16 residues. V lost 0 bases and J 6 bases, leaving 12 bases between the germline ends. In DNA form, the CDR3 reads TGTGCCAGCAGTTTATCATCAGGGACTTTTAATTCACCCCTCCACTTT. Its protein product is CASSLSSGTFNSPLHF.

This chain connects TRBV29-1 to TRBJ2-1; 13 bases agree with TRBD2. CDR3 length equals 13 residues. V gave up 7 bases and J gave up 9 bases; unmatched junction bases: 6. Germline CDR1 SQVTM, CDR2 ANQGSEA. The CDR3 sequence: CSAGTSGVGEQFF. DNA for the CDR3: TGCAGCGCCGGGACTAGCGGGGTTGGTGAGCAGTTCTTC.

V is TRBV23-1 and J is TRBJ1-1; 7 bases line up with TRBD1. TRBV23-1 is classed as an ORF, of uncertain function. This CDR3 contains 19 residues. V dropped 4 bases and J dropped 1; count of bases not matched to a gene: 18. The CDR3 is CASSLGTAKKTGRNTEAFF. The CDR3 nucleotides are TGCGCCAGCAGTCTCGGGACAGCAAAGAAGACCGGGAGGAACACTGAAGCTTTCTTT.

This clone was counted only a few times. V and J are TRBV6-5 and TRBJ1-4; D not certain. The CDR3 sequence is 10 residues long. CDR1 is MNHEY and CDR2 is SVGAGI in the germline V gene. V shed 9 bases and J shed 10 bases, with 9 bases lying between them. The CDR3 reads CARAKGKLFF. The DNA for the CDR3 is TGTGCCAGGGCCAAGGGAAAACTGTTTTTT.